One and the same sample provided the 28 T cell receptor beta chains below, sequenced in a study of T cell responses to AZD1222 COVID-19 vaccine. Repertoires were generated with immunoSEQ multiplex PCR, while TCRdb's copy carries only in-frame clones and drops some. In the table there are tens of thousands of clones, around 85% of which are singletons. Sequencing used peripheral blood, obtained on day 0 of AZD1222 vaccination. Every receptor here comes from an adult in good health.

V gene TRBV10-3 combines with J gene TRBJ2-7, with D hard to call. Trimming cost V 7 bases and J 2 bases, with 9 bases left between them. The CDR3 length is 12 residues. Per germline, CDR1 ENHRY and CDR2 SYGVKD. CDR3 loop: CAITTSTYEQYF. The CDR3 nucleotides read TGTGCCATCACCACCAGTACCTACGAGCAGTACTTC.

The genes are TRBV6-2 or TRBV6-3 and TRBJ2-7; TRBD2 aligns across 7 bases. The CDR3 length is 18 residues. The ends lost 0 bases at V and 3 bases at J; junction bases unmatched: 14. Germline lookup yields CDR1 MNHEY and CDR2 SVGEGT. For the CDR3, the DNA is TGTGCCAGCAGTTACTCCTCGACTAGCAGTTCAGCCTTCTACGAGCAGTACTTC. It translates to CASSYSSTSSSAFYEQYF.

This chain links TRBV11-2 with TRBJ1-1; no definite D call. V shed 5 bases and J shed 5 bases, with 12 bases lying between them. Germline V gene sequence: CDR1 SGHAT, CDR2 FQNNGV. CDR3 length: 13 residues. The CDR3 reads CASSPRTVTEAFF. The CDR3 DNA sequence: TGTGCCAGCAGCCCAAGGACTGTTACTGAAGCTTTCTTT.

The chain is built from TRBV29-1 and TRBJ2-7; the D gene is possibly TRBD2 (5 bases). The CDR3 extends over 13 amino acids. V shed 5 bases and J shed 3 bases, with 14 bases lying between them. Germline assignment: CDR1 SQVTM and CDR2 ANQGSEA. Written as DNA, the CDR3 is TGCAGCGTTAAAAAAGAGGGAATCTACGAGCAGTACTTC. Protein product: CSVKKEGIYEQYF.

V usage is TRBV12-5 and J usage is TRBJ1-2; 7 nucleotides agree with TRBD1. CDR3 length: 15 residues. From germline, CDR1 is LGHNT and CDR2 FRNRAP. Unmatched junction bases numbered 7, after V lost 3 bases and J lost 3 bases. The CDR3 DNA sequence: TGTGCTAGTGGTTTCTATGACAGGGAAGACTATGGCTACACCTTC. Amino acid sequence: CASGFYDREDYGYTF.

V usage is TRBV5-1 and J usage is TRBJ2-7, with 7 bases identical to TRBD2. Germline V gene data show CDR1 as SGHRS and CDR2 as YFSETQ. The CDR3 length is 15 residues. The junction had 8 bases not matched to a gene; V was cut back by 4 bases and J by 1 base. The CDR3 DNA reads TGCGCCAGCAGCCTCCTGGGCGGGAGTTCCTACGAGCAGTACTTC. It codes for CASSLLGGSSYEQYF.

The chain couples TRBV4-1 to TRBJ2-1; 8 nucleotides align to TRBD2. With V trimmed by 4 bases and J by 2 bases, 10 bases remained unmatched. This CDR3 comprises 17 residues. Germline loops: CDR1 MGHRA, CDR2 YSYEKL. CDR3 in DNA: TGCGCCAGCAGCCGAGGGGGACTAGTCTCTCCCTACAATGAGCAGTTCTTC. Its protein is CASSRGGLVSPYNEQFF.

The chain joins TRBV24-1 to TRBJ1-5, with TRBD1 as a possible D gene (5 bases). V gave up 6 bases and J gave up 6 bases, with 14 bases separating them. Germline CDR1 and CDR2: KGHDR and SFDVKD. The CDR3 spans 14 residues. CDR3 DNA sequence: TGTGCCACCAGTCAAGCAGGGAGCGGTCAGCCCCAGCATTTT. Its protein product is CATSQAGSGQPQHF.

The chain links TRBV11-2 to TRBJ2-7; weak D call: TRBD1 (5 bases). Trimming stripped 2 bases from V and 1 base from J, with 12 bases between. The CDR3 covers 15 residues. The germline V gene has CDR1 SGHAT and CDR2 FQNNGV. The CDR3 protein is CASSLRWTPSYEQYF. For the CDR3, the DNA is TGTGCCAGCAGCTTACGTTGGACACCTTCCTACGAGCAGTACTTC.

J is TRBJ2-1 and V is TRBV18; TRBD1 agrees at 8 bases. J lost 4 bases, V lost 0 bases, and 5 bases had no gene match. Germline CDR1 KGHSH, CDR2 LQKENI. The CDR3 is made up of 16 amino acids. The CDR3 coding sequence is TGTGCCAGCTCACCACCAAAGGGACAGGAATACAATGAGCAGTTCTTC. Translation: CASSPPKGQEYNEQFF.

The chain is built from TRBV14 and TRBJ2-3; the D is unclear. Trimming shortened V by 1 base and J by 4 bases, and 6 bases separated the two germline ends. CDR3 length: 13 residues. Germline CDR1 SGHDN, CDR2 FVKESK. DNA of the CDR3: TGTGCCAGCAGCCAAGTTCATTCAGATACGCAGTATTTT. Translating it yields CASSQVHSDTQYF.

The chain is built from TRBV4-2 and TRBJ1-6; 7 bases match TRBD1. V lost 3 bases, J lost 7 bases, and 6 bases stayed unmatched. The V gene's germline CDR1 is LGHNA and CDR2 YNFKEQ. The CDR3 has 15 amino acids. The CDR3 loop reads CASSQFTGANSPLHF. In DNA, the CDR3 is TGTGCCAGCAGCCAGTTTACAGGGGCCAATTCACCCCTCCACTTT.

As DNA, the CDR3 is TGCAGCGCCCCGGGACAGTCAGCCTCCCCCCTCCACTTT. This codes for CSAPGQSASPLHF. V usage is TRBV29-1 and J usage is TRBJ1-6; 7 bases line up with TRBD1. Germline CDR1 SQVTM, CDR2 ANQGSEA. With V trimmed by 7 bases and J by 13 bases, 13 bases remained unmatched. This CDR3 contains 13 residues.

The chain has TRBV24-1 and TRBJ2-7; 9 bases line up with TRBD1. Germline assignment: CDR1 KGHDR and CDR2 SFDVKD. The CDR3 length is 15 residues. The J segment lost 5 bases and the V segment lost 4 bases, leaving 8 bases of the junction unmatched. The DNA of the CDR3 is TGTGCCACCAGTGACCTACCGGACAGGGGCCACGAGCAGTACTTC. It translates to CATSDLPDRGHEQYF.

This clone was observed once. The V gene is TRBV9, the J gene TRBJ1-1; 7 bases are shared with TRBD1. The J segment lost 2 bases and the V segment lost 3 bases, leaving 7 bases of the junction unmatched. Germline V lookup: CDR1 SGDLS, CDR2 YYNGEE. The CDR3 extends over 15 amino acids. The CDR3 nucleotides are TGTGCCAGCAGCGGATCAGGGGGGTCCAACACTGAAGCTTTCTTT. This sequence encodes CASSGSGGSNTEAFF.

The V and J genes are TRBV28 and TRBJ1-2; D not certain. CDR1 is MDHEN, CDR2 SYDVKM, per germline. V lost 10 bases and J lost 2, with 14 bases in between. This CDR3 is built from 13 residues. The DNA for the CDR3 is TGTGCCACCGGCCCGCCGGAGAACTATGGCTACACCTTC. Translated: CATGPPENYGYTF.

The chain uses TRBV19 and TRBJ1-2, with TRBD1 as a possible D gene (5 bases). The V end was cut by 4 bases, the J end by 0 bases, with 15 bases between. Germline values: CDR1 LNHDA, CDR2 SQIVND (reference sequence). This CDR3 spans 16 amino acids. CDR3 residues: CASSRSGRATNYGYTF. The CDR3 DNA reads as TGTGCCAGTAGTAGATCGGGCAGGGCTACTAACTATGGCTACACCTTC.

This clone was detected only a few times. This rearrangement joins TRBV27 to TRBJ2-3, with 10 bases matching TRBD2. Germline assignment: CDR1 MNHEY and CDR2 SMNVEV (reference sequence). J gave up 1 base and V 5 bases, and 3 bases lay outside the gene matches. The CDR3 is 15 residues long. Here the CDR3 reads CASSEGTSGTDTQYF. The CDR3 DNA sequence: TGTGCCAGCAGTGAAGGGACTAGCGGCACAGATACGCAGTATTTT.

The V and J genes are TRBV19 and TRBJ1-5; 10 bases are shared with TRBD1. Germline values: CDR1 LNHDA, CDR2 SQIVND (reference sequence). The CDR3 extends over 14 amino acids. J lost 13 bases, V lost 5 bases, and 11 bases had no gene match. The CDR3, as DNA: TGTGCCAGTAGTCCAACGACAGGGGGCAGGTTTCAGCATTTT. Protein: CASSPTTGGRFQHF.

V is TRBV6-6 and J is TRBJ1-1; unclear D gene. The germline V gene encodes CDR1 MNHNY and CDR2 SVGAGI (reference sequence). The CDR3 sequence is 13 residues long. Trimming took off 8 bases at V and 5 bases at J, with 15 bases between the two ends. DNA of the CDR3: TGTGCCAGCGCAAGGGTCCTCGGGACTGAAGCTTTCTTT. It codes for CASARVLGTEAFF.

Regarding this clone: The sample holds other DNA sequences that translate to the same CDR3. The chain joins TRBV3-1 (or the pseudogene TRBV3-2) to TRBJ2-4, with 8 bases fitting TRBD2. V lost 1 base, J lost 0 bases, and 2 bases stayed unmatched. In germline, CDR1 is LGHDT, CDR2 YNNKEL (reference sequence). This CDR3 has 16 amino acids. DNA of the CDR3: TGTGCCAGCAGCCAAGCGGGGGGGCTAGCCAAAAACATTCAGTACTTC. Protein sequence: CASSQAGGLAKNIQYF.

This chain joins TRBV10-3 and TRBJ2-7; 12 bases line up with TRBD2. Germline values: CDR1 ENHRY, CDR2 SYGVKD. J lost 4 bases, V lost 4 bases, and 2 bases had no gene match. The CDR3 totals 14 residues. CDR3 in amino acids: CAISGTSGAYEQYF. The CDR3 DNA reads TGTGCCATCAGTGGGACTAGCGGGGCTTACGAGCAGTACTTC.

The chain is built from TRBV27 and TRBJ2-5; D not resolved. V was clipped by 0 bases and J by 4 bases, with 9 bases between them. Germline V gene lookup returns CDR1 MNHEY and CDR2 SMNVEV (reference sequence). The CDR3 runs to 14 residues. The chain's CDR3 is CASSLSFNGETQYF. Here the CDR3 DNA reads TGTGCCAGCAGTTTATCGTTTAACGGAGAGACCCAGTACTTC.

The sample holds one count of this clone. This rearrangement joins TRBV5-1 to TRBJ1-6, with D possibly TRBD1 on 6 matching bases. Germline V gene lookup returns CDR1 SGHRS and CDR2 YFSETQ. Deletions cut 0 bases from V and 7 bases from J, with 8 bases between. The CDR3 is 14 amino acids. CDR3 DNA sequence: TGCGCCAGCAGCTTGGCCGGGACAAATTCACCCCTCCACTTT. Its protein is CASSLAGTNSPLHF.

This clone showed up just once. The gene calls are TRBV21-1 and TRBJ2-7; the table calls TRBD2, which could not be checked here. TRBV21-1 is given as a pseudogene. This CDR3 has 14 residues. In nucleotides, the CDR3 is TGTGCCAGCAGCGGGACTAGCGGGACGGGAGAGCAGTACTTC. Its protein is CASSGTSGTGEQYF.

V and J are TRBV5-4 and TRBJ1-2; D is undetermined. Trimming cost V 1 base and J 1 base, with 14 bases left between them. Germline V gene sequence: CDR1 SGHNT, CDR2 YYREEE (reference sequence). This CDR3 has 16 residues. The CDR3 region has the DNA TGTGCCAGCAGCTTGATTTCTTCGTCATTTAACTATGGCTACACCTTC. This sequence encodes CASSLISSSFNYGYTF.

J is TRBJ1-4 and V is TRBV6-5; perhaps TRBD1 as D (6 bases). Trimming shortened V by 2 bases and J by 8 bases, and 9 bases separated the two germline ends. Germline V gene sequence: CDR1 MNHEY, CDR2 SVGAGI. The CDR3 extends over 13 amino acids. Here the CDR3 DNA reads TGTGCCAGCAGTTACGGGGGGCGAGAAAAACTGTTTTTT. As protein: CASSYGGREKLFF.

The chain couples TRBV3-1 (or the pseudogene TRBV3-2) to TRBJ1-3; possibly TRBD1 for D (5 bases). Germline CDR1 is LGHDT and CDR2 is YNNKEL (reference sequence). The V end was cut by 3 bases, the J end by 0 bases, with 9 bases between. The CDR3 covers 15 residues. Here the CDR3 DNA reads TGTGCCAGCAGCCAGGGGCTCTTCTCTGGAAACACCATATATTTT. Translated, it gives CASSQGLFSGNTIYF.